The 26 T cell receptor beta chains given below trace back to one sample, sequenced in a study of response to subunit inactivated influenza vaccine. TCRdb re-called the RT-PCR reads with MiXCR, one entry per CDR3 protein. This table has more than 700,000 distinct CDR3 sequences, 21% appearing once. The sample here was PBMCs from blood, taken 5 days after vaccination. The source is a man between 50 and 59 years old who received an inactivated influenza vaccine.

The chain employs TRBV12-3 or TRBV12-4 and TRBJ2-3, with 7 positions matching TRBD1. V lost 3 bases, J lost 3 bases, and 3 bases stayed unmatched. The CDR3 is 14 residues long. This CDR3 is CASSFTRGTDTQYF. The CDR3 nucleotides read TGTGCCAGCAGTTTTACCAGGGGGACAGATACGCAGTATTTT.

The chain recombines TRBV6-1 with TRBJ2-7, with 8 bases identical to TRBD2. Trimming at V came to 6 bases and at J to 2 bases, leaving 6 bases not matched to a gene. Germline V lookup: CDR1 MNHNS, CDR2 SASEGT. This CDR3 is built from 14 residues. CDR3 nucleotides: TGTGCCAGCAGCGAGGGACTAGTGGCCTACGAGCAGTACTTC. Translation gives CASSEGLVAYEQYF.

In this sample, this clonotype turned up a few times. The V gene is TRBV29-1, the J gene TRBJ2-2; D could derive from TRBD1 or TRBD2 (5 bases each). The CDR3 contains 14 residues. Germline loops: CDR1 SQVTM, CDR2 ANQGSEA. With 4 bases removed from V and 8 bases from J, the gap between germline ends came to 17 bases. The CDR3 region is CSVGTGTQSGELFF. As DNA, the CDR3 is TGCAGCGTTGGGACCGGGACCCAATCGGGGGAGCTGTTTTTT.

V usage is TRBV7-2 and J usage is TRBJ2-7; TRBD2 matches 7 bases. This CDR3 comprises 16 residues. V lost 1 base and J lost 0; bases outside the gene matches: 6. Germline lookup yields CDR1 SGHTA and CDR2 FQGNSA. As DNA, the CDR3 is TGTGCCAGCAGCTTAGTGGCCAGCGGGGCCTCCTACGAGCAGTACTTC. Translated: CASSLVASGASYEQYF. Based on the CDR3 plus reference TRBV7-2 and TRBJ2-7, the full variable domain is GAGVSQSPSNKVTEKGKDVELRCDPISGHTALYWYRQSLGQGLEFLIYFQGNSAPDKSGLPSDRFSAERTGGSVSTLTIQRTQQEDSAVYLCASSLVASGASYEQYFGPGTRLTVT.

This clonotype has just a few counts. This chain joins TRBV12-3 or TRBV12-4 and TRBJ2-3, with D perhaps TRBD2 (7 bases). The CDR3 extends over 16 amino acids. Deletions cut 3 bases from V and 2 bases from J, with 15 bases between. This chain's CDR3 is CASSLYGRGNTDTQYF. Here the CDR3 DNA reads TGTGCCAGCAGTTTGTATGGGAGGGGGAACACAGATACGCAGTATTTT.

This clonotype was counted only a few times. The gene calls are TRBV10-3 and TRBJ1-1; D is perhaps TRBD1 (6 bases). Germline V CDR1 and CDR2: ENHRY, SYGVKD. The CDR3 totals 14 residues. V dropped 5 bases and J dropped 4 bases, with 14 bases sitting between them. This CDR3 reads CAISNREGSTEAFF. DNA of the CDR3: TGTGCCATCAGTAACAGGGAAGGGAGCACTGAAGCTTTCTTT.

The V call is TRBV11-2, the J call TRBJ1-1; D is perhaps TRBD1 (6 bases). The CDR3 extends over 15 amino acids. Germline V gene sequence: CDR1 SGHAT, CDR2 FQNNGV. V was shortened by 1 base and J by 5 bases, with 14 bases between the two germline ends. CDR3 sequence (DNA): TGTGCCAGCAGCTTAGTCTCCCAGGGGTGGACTGAAGCTTTCTTT. As protein: CASSLVSQGWTEAFF.

The chain couples TRBV29-1 to TRBJ2-1; D unresolved. The CDR3 spans 14 residues. V was cut by 1 base and J by 6 bases, with 13 bases left in between. Germline CDR1 reads SQVTM; CDR2 reads ANQGSEA. The chain's CDR3 is CSVEGSRAFNEQFF. The CDR3 coding sequence is TGCAGCGTTGAAGGTTCTCGGGCGTTCAATGAGCAGTTCTTC.

The CDR3 nucleotides are TGCAGTGCTGAGACCCGGTTCCCGGGACAGGGATCGTCACCCCTCCACTTT. Protein: CSAETRFPGQGSSPLHF. The chain carries TRBV20-1 and TRBJ1-6, with 9 bases matching TRBD1. CDR1 and CDR2 from the germline V gene are DFQATT and SNEGSKA (reference sequence). J gave up 10 bases and V 5 bases, and 18 bases lay outside the gene matches. The CDR3 loop spans 17 amino acids.

V usage is TRBV15 and J usage is TRBJ2-2; the D gene is possibly TRBD1 (5 bases). The length of the CDR3 is 16 residues. Trimming left V 0 bases short and J 1 base short, with 9 bases between. Germline assignment: CDR1 LNHNV and CDR2 YYDKDF (reference sequence). The CDR3 spells CATSRDLGQNTGELFF. In DNA form, the CDR3 reads TGTGCCACCAGCAGAGACCTTGGACAGAACACCGGGGAGCTGTTTTTT.

This clonotype has more than one count but fewer than ten. This chain joins TRBV28 and TRBJ2-3, with 7 bases aligning to TRBD2. Trimming removed 2 bases from V and 4 bases from J; junction bases left unmatched: 6. The CDR3 loop spans 15 amino acids. Germline V gene lookup returns CDR1 MDHEN and CDR2 SYDVKM. This CDR3 is CASSLLAGVADTQYF. In DNA, the CDR3 is TGTGCCAGCAGTTTACTTGCGGGGGTGGCAGATACGCAGTATTTT.

The CDR3 protein is CSASRQGDDQPQHF. In nucleotides, the CDR3 is TGCAGTGCTAGTAGGCAGGGGGACGATCAGCCCCAGCATTTT. V gene TRBV20-1 combines with J gene TRBJ1-5; 7 bases match TRBD1. This CDR3 region has 14 residues. Per germline, CDR1 DFQATT and CDR2 SNEGSKA (reference sequence). J was trimmed by 5 bases and V by 3 bases; bases with no gene match: 7.

This clonotype has a count of ten or more. The rearrangement uses TRBV6-2 or TRBV6-3 and TRBJ2-1; D may be TRBD2 (6 bases). The germline V gene encodes CDR1 MNHEY and CDR2 SVGEGT. The CDR3 extends over 14 amino acids. Trimming shortened V by 5 bases and J by 0 bases, and 8 bases separated the two germline ends. The CDR3 bases are TGTGCCAGCAGTCCGGGACTCTCCTACAATGAGCAGTTCTTC. It codes for CASSPGLSYNEQFF.

The J gene is TRBJ2-2, the V gene TRBV11-1, with 8 positions matching TRBD1. Germline V gene lookup returns CDR1 SGHAT and CDR2 FQDESV (reference sequence). The CDR3 is made up of 18 amino acids. J lost 1 base, V lost 1 base, and 8 bases had no gene match. The CDR3, as DNA: TGTGCCAGCAGCTTAGTCCGGACCGGGACAGGGAACACCGGGGAGCTGTTTTTT. It specifies CASSLVRTGTGNTGELFF.

The table lists this clonotype with a few counts. The chain carries TRBV12-3 or TRBV12-4 and TRBJ2-3, with 8 nucleotides matching TRBD1. The V gene end was trimmed by 5 bases and the J gene end by 4 bases; junction bases not matched to a gene: 14. The length of the CDR3 is 17 residues. Here the CDR3 reads CASSQNLRGLGADTQYF. CDR3 DNA sequence: TGTGCCAGCAGTCAAAACCTCAGGGGGCTCGGGGCAGATACGCAGTATTTT.

This clonotype has a count of ten or more. V and J are TRBV12-3 or TRBV12-4 and TRBJ2-7; 9 nucleotides line up with TRBD1. After removal of 5 bases from V and 0 bases from J, the junction contained 5 bases not matched to a gene. The CDR3 totals 15 residues. The DNA for the CDR3 is TGTGCCAGCAGTGACCGGGACAGGGCCTCCTACGAGCAGTACTTC. Protein product: CASSDRDRASYEQYF.

This clonotype has a handful of counts. CDR3 DNA: TGTGCCAGCAGTCCCAACCTCCGGACTAGCGGCCTCTCCTACGAGCAGTACTTC. It codes for CASSPNLRTSGLSYEQYF. The chain combines TRBV28 with TRBJ2-7, with 10 bases identical to TRBD2. Per the germline V gene, CDR1 is MDHEN and CDR2 is SYDVKM. The CDR3 covers 18 residues. The V and J ends lost 5 bases and 0 bases, in that order; junction bases with no gene match: 13. Variable domain in full (rest from reference TRBV28 and TRBJ2-7): DVKVTQSSRYLVKRTGEKVFLECVQDMDHENMFWYRQDPGLGLRLIYFSYDVKMKEKGDIPEGYSVSREKKERFSLILESASTNQTSMYLCASSPNLRTSGLSYEQYFGPGTRLTVT.

This clonotype was picked up many times. The chain joins TRBV24-1 to TRBJ1-1; no firm D call. CDR3 size: 14 residues. Trimming stripped 7 bases from V and 0 bases from J, with 11 bases between. Germline CDR1 reads KGHDR; CDR2 reads SFDVKD. Here the CDR3 reads CATREEGMNTEAFF. The CDR3 DNA reads TGTGCCACCAGAGAGGAAGGGATGAACACTGAAGCTTTCTTT.

This clonotype was detected ten times or more. One end of the junction fails to match germline, which may point to a read error. The chain joins TRBV5-1 to TRBJ1-1, with D tentatively TRBD1 (6 bases). Per germline, CDR1 SGHRS and CDR2 YFSETQ. The CDR3 has 12 amino acids. CDR3 loop: CASSLTGTEAFF. The CDR3 DNA follows: TGTGCCAGCTCCTTAACAGGGACTGAAGCTTTCTTT. The complete variable domain, with remaining parts taken from reference TRBV5-1 and TRBJ1-1, reads KAGVTQTPRYLIKTRGQQVTLSCSPISGHRSVSWYQQTPGQGLQFLFEYFSETQRNKGNFPGRFSGRQFSNSRSEMNVSTLELGDSALYLCASSLTGTEAFFGQGTRLTVV.

The sample holds a few counts of this clonotype. The chain recombines TRBV4-1 with TRBJ2-7, with D maybe TRBD2 (6 bases). CDR3 size: 15 residues. The V end lost 1 base, the J end lost 4 bases, and 14 bases lay between the germline ends. Germline V gene sequence: CDR1 MGHRA, CDR2 YSYEKL. CDR3 in DNA: TGCGCCAGCAGCCAAGGACTAGGCCTTGGGTACGAGCAGTACTTC. Translated, it gives CASSQGLGLGYEQYF.

This chain joins TRBV6-2 or TRBV6-3 and TRBJ1-1; D unclear. In germline, CDR1 is MNHEY, CDR2 SVGEGT. V was clipped by 2 bases and J by 5 bases, with 12 bases between them. The CDR3 is 14 amino acids. CDR3 residues: CASSYLFGVTEAFF. The CDR3 nucleotides are TGTGCCAGCAGTTACCTGTTCGGGGTGACTGAAGCTTTCTTT.

CDR3 region: CASSQSLAPDTQYF. CDR3 nucleotides: TGTGCCAGCAGCCAATCCCTGGCGCCCGATACGCAGTATTTT. The rearrangement uses TRBV3-1 and TRBJ2-3; D ambiguous. Trimming stripped 2 bases from V and 6 bases from J, with 12 bases between. The CDR3 is 14 residues long. Germline loops: CDR1 LGHDT, CDR2 YNNKEL (reference sequence).

The rearrangement joins TRBV9 to TRBJ1-1; possible D gene TRBD1, 6 bases. The CDR3 extends over 15 amino acids. V was trimmed by 4 bases and J by 1 base, leaving 14 bases between them. Germline-derived CDR1 and CDR2 are SGDLS and YYNGEE. The CDR3 loop reads CASSPQQGPNTEAFF. The DNA of the CDR3 is TGTGCCAGCAGCCCTCAACAGGGCCCGAACACTGAAGCTTTCTTT.

The V call is TRBV20-1, the J call TRBJ2-2, with D unclear. The CDR3 is 13 amino acids. The V and J ends lost 2 bases and 6 bases respectively, with 10 bases between them. The V gene's germline CDR1 is DFQATT and CDR2 SNEGSKA (reference sequence). The CDR3 spells CSARRSTAGELFF. For the CDR3, the DNA is TGCAGTGCTAGAAGATCAACGGCCGGGGAGCTGTTTTTT.

The chain couples TRBV15 to TRBJ1-1; D is unresolved. V was clipped by 1 base and J by 1 base, with 7 bases between them. From germline, CDR1 is LNHNV and CDR2 YYDKDF (reference sequence). The CDR3 runs 14 residues. The CDR3 nucleotides read TGTGCCACCAGCAGAGGCCGGGGGAACACTGAAGCTTTCTTT. It yields the protein CATSRGRGNTEAFF.

This clonotype was seen a handful of times. The V call is TRBV4-1, the J call TRBJ2-7, with 8 bases lining up with TRBD1. Germline CDR1 reads MGHRA; CDR2 reads YSYEKL. Trimming cost V 1 base and J 0 bases; bases outside gene matches: 8. The CDR3 covers 17 residues. CDR3 loop: CASSQGQGTSNSYEQYF. The CDR3 coding sequence is TGCGCCAGCAGCCAAGGACAGGGGACCTCGAACTCCTACGAGCAGTACTTC.